These 21 T cell receptor beta chains were all obtained from the same sample, sequenced in a study of T cells expressing NK-cell markers. TCRdb reanalyzed the 5' RACE reads and collapses them to one entry per CDR3 protein, without DNA. This sample's clone table lists about 460,000 distinct CDR3 sequences. Sequencing input: blood T cells: a sorted CD56 or NKG2C T cell subset, CD4+ or CD8+ T cells, or bulk PBMC T cells (not recorded which). Receptor source: a woman aged 50 to 60 in good health.

The chain links TRBV4-1 to TRBJ2-3; TCRdb designates TRBD1, a call that cannot be tested without DNA. CDR1 and CDR2 from the germline V gene are MGHRA and YSYEKL. The CDR3 spans 13 residues. CDR3 sequence reads: CASSREGVDTQYF.

CDR3 sequence reads: CSARDLTGVMDTQYF. The chain couples TRBV20-1 to TRBJ2-3; the D gene TCRdb calls, TRBD1, cannot be checked with no DNA. The CDR3 is 15 residues long. CDR1 and CDR2 (germline): DFQATT, SNEGSKA (reference sequence).

CDR3 amino acids: CAWRGGAGYGYTF. This chain uses TRBV30 with TRBJ1-2; there is no DNA to check the TCRdb D call of TRBD1. From germline, CDR1 is GTSNPN and CDR2 SVGIG (reference sequence). CDR3 length: 13 amino acids.

This chain uses TRBV7-2 with TRBJ2-2; with no DNA, the TCRdb D assignment of TRBD2 cannot be verified. The CDR3 spans 17 residues. Germline V lookup: CDR1 SGHTA, CDR2 FQGNSA. The CDR3 protein is CASSLVAGASNTGELFF.

The chain links TRBV5-5 to TRBJ2-5; lacking DNA, the TRBD1 call made by TCRdb goes unchecked. The germline CDR1 and CDR2 sequences are SGHKS and YYEKEE (reference sequence). This CDR3 has 13 amino acids. Here the CDR3 reads CASTQGMGEIQYF.

The chain links TRBV12-3 or TRBV12-4 to TRBJ2-7; TCRdb's D call of TRBD1 is untestable without DNA. This CDR3 is 15 amino acids long. The CDR3 loop reads CASSLGGQGRYEQYF.

The chain links TRBV5-1 to TRBJ2-2. Germline V gene sequence: CDR1 SGHRS, CDR2 YFSETQ. This CDR3 spans 16 amino acids. The CDR3 here is CASSLTDPWYTGELFF.

This chain joins TRBV6-2 or TRBV6-3 and TRBJ2-1; TCRdb gives TRBD2 as the D gene, but with no DNA this cannot be confirmed. Germline lookup yields CDR1 MNHEY and CDR2 SVGEGT. The CDR3 has 16 residues. CDR3: CASATTLADTYNEQFF.

The chain employs TRBV27 and TRBJ2-7; TCRdb's D call of TRBD1 is untestable without DNA. Germline V gene sequence: CDR1 MNHEY, CDR2 SMNVEV (reference sequence). The CDR3 runs to 14 residues. CDR3 protein: CASSLSRGVREQYF.

This chain joins TRBV7-9 and TRBJ2-1; the D gene TCRdb calls, TRBD2, cannot be checked with no DNA. Germline loops: CDR1 SEHNR, CDR2 FQNEAQ (reference sequence). The CDR3 runs to 17 residues. This chain's CDR3 is CASSPLGVSHPYNEQFF.

The chain employs TRBV24-1 and TRBJ2-5; TCRdb returns TRBD2, unconfirmable since there is no DNA. CDR3 length equals 16 residues. Germline assignment: CDR1 KGHDR and CDR2 SFDVKD. The CDR3 region is CATSDPIGAGEATQYF.

This chain uses TRBV7-2 with TRBJ2-5; lacking DNA, the TRBD2 call made by TCRdb goes unchecked. CDR3 length: 15 residues. In germline, CDR1 is SGHTA, CDR2 FQGNSA. The chain's CDR3 is CASSPGLAGAQTQYF.

The genes are TRBV12-5 and TRBJ2-2; checking the TCRdb D call of TRBD2 is not possible without DNA. CDR3 size: 17 residues. Looked up from germline, CDR1 is LGHNT and CDR2 is FRNRAP. This chain's CDR3 is CASLRSSGARVGGELFF. Drawing the rest from reference TRBV12-5 and TRBJ2-2, the complete variable domain is DARVTQTPRHKVTEMGQEVTMRCQPILGHNTVFWYRQTMMQGLELLAYFRNRAPLDDSGMPKDRFSAEMPDATLATLKIQPSEPRDSAVYFCASLRSSGARVGGELFFGEGSRLTVL.

The V call is TRBV12-3 or TRBV12-4, the J call TRBJ1-1; the TCRdb D gene call, TRBD1, has no DNA to confirm it. This CDR3 is 15 amino acids long. The CDR3: CASSSYRGPVAEAFF.

V and J are TRBV12-5 and TRBJ1-4; TCRdb's D call, TRBD1, is unchecked because there is no DNA. The CDR3 extends over 13 amino acids. Germline-derived CDR1 and CDR2 are LGHNT and FRNRAP. CDR3 protein: CASSLGQVRKLFF.

J is TRBJ2-7 and V is TRBV10-3. CDR3 size: 11 residues. Looked up from germline, CDR1 is ENHRY and CDR2 is SYGVKD. CDR3 protein: CAMGSRYEQYF.

The chain joins TRBV12-3 or TRBV12-4 to TRBJ1-2; TCRdb reports TRBD1, a call that lacks DNA to check it against. There are 11 residues in the CDR3. CDR3 in amino acids: CASTQGYGYTF.

CDR3 region: CASRTYLQNTEAFF. V gene TRBV5-1 combines with J gene TRBJ1-1. Germline V gives CDR1 SGHRS, CDR2 YFSETQ. This CDR3 is 14 amino acids long.

The V and J genes are TRBV5-1 and TRBJ2-1; there is no DNA to check the TCRdb D call of TRBD1. The germline gives CDR1 SGHRS, CDR2 YFSETQ. The CDR3 runs to 14 residues. The CDR3 is CASSLPGRDNEQFF.

The rearrangement uses TRBV12-3 or TRBV12-4 and TRBJ2-3. The CDR3 totals 14 residues. CDR3 sequence reads: CASSLALGSDTQYF.

The chain employs TRBV6-1 and TRBJ1-1; the D call of TRBD1 rests on TCRdb alone, since no DNA is present to check it. Germline lookup yields CDR1 MNHNS and CDR2 SASEGT. The CDR3 spans 15 residues. CDR3 residues: CASSEAPRQGSEAFF.